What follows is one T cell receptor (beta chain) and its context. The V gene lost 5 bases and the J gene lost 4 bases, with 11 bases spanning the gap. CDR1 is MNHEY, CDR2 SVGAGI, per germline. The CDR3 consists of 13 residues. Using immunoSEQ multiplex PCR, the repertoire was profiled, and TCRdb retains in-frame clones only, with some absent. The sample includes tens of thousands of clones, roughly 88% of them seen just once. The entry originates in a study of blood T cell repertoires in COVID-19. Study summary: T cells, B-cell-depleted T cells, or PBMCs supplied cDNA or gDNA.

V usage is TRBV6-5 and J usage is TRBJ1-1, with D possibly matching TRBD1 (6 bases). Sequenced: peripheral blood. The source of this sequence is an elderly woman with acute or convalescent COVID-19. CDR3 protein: CASSTGIRTEAFF. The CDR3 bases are TGTGCCAGCAGTACAGGGATCCGCACTGAAGCTTTCTTT.